These 14 T cell receptor beta chains came from one sample sequenced in a study of metastatic and nonmetastatic thyroid tumors. Thyroid surgery had not been preceded by any treatment in any patient. TCRdb reprocessed the PCR reads using MiXCR. The sample lists 21,000 or so clones, approximately 25% occurring once. The material sequenced was blood. These receptors came from a female donor with papillary thyroid cancer or a benign thyroid nodule (not recorded which). Some clones in this sample may be carry-over from other donors' samples.

This clone was counted at least ten times. The chain is built from TRBV28 and TRBJ1-2; D is ambiguous. V lost 3 bases and J lost 0, with 11 bases in between. Germline CDR1 reads MDHEN; CDR2 reads SYDVKM. CDR3 size: 15 residues. CDR3 residues: CASSFSTASNYGYTF. The CDR3 DNA is TGTGCCAGCAGTTTTAGTACAGCTTCTAACTATGGCTACACCTTC.

This clone was detected ten times or more. The V and J genes are TRBV12-3 or TRBV12-4 and TRBJ1-6; D ambiguous. The CDR3 contains 13 residues. Trimming removed 3 bases at V and 9 bases at J, with 9 bases between. The CDR3 reads CASSLRVGSPLHF. The DNA of the CDR3 is TGTGCCAGCAGTTTGAGGGTCGGTTCACCCCTCCACTTT.

This clone counts as medium-sized. The J gene is TRBJ2-7, the V gene TRBV4-3, with D possibly matching TRBD2 (6 bases). The V gene lost 1 base and the J gene lost 8 bases, with 18 bases spanning the gap. This CDR3 is 15 amino acids long. In germline, CDR1 is LGHNA, CDR2 YSLEER. CDR3: CASSQGGGKGRQQYF. CDR3 DNA sequence: TGCGCCAGCAGCCAAGGGGGAGGCAAAGGGCGGCAGCAGTACTTC.

Sample share makes this clone medium-sized. The V call is TRBV19, the J call TRBJ1-2; 8 nucleotides agree with TRBD1. V gave up 0 bases and J gave up 8 bases; unmatched junction bases: 2. The CDR3 extends over 13 amino acids. Germline V CDR1 and CDR2: LNHDA, SQIVND (reference sequence). The CDR3 region is CASSIDRTGGYTF. CDR3 in DNA: TGTGCCAGTAGTATAGATCGGACAGGGGGCTACACCTTC. Full variable domain (outside the CDR3, taken from reference TRBV19 and TRBJ1-2): DGGITQSPKYLFRKEGQNVTLSCEQNLNHDAMYWYRQDPGQGLRLIYYSQIVNDFQKGDIAEGYSVSREKKESFPLTVTSAQKNPTAFYLCASSIDRTGGYTFGSGTRLTVV.

This clone has ten or more counts. The genes are TRBV9 and TRBJ1-4; TRBD1 agrees at 7 bases. Germline assignment: CDR1 SGDLS and CDR2 YYNGEE. V lost 4 bases and J lost 7; bases outside the gene matches: 10. CDR3 size: 15 residues. CDR3 amino acids: CASSLGTAFGEKLFF. The CDR3 DNA is TGTGCCAGCAGCTTGGGGACAGCTTTCGGTGAAAAACTGTTTTTT.

This clone has a count of ten or more. This chain links TRBV20-1 with TRBJ2-7; 8 positions match TRBD1. The J segment lost 3 bases and the V segment lost 3 bases, leaving 7 bases of the junction unmatched. CDR1 and CDR2 from the germline V gene are DFQATT and SNEGSKA (reference sequence). The CDR3 is made up of 14 amino acids. The CDR3 region has the DNA TGCAGTGCTAGGGGCCCACAGGGGGGCTACGAGCAGTACTTC. Translation: CSARGPQGGYEQYF.

The sample holds many counts of this clone. The chain employs TRBV27 and TRBJ1-1; no firm D call. V lost 2 bases, J lost 0 bases, and 7 bases lay in between. CDR3 length equals 14 residues. Germline CDR1 is MNHEY and CDR2 is SMNVEV (reference sequence). This CDR3 reads CASSLPGMNTEAFF. The CDR3 DNA reads TGTGCCAGCAGTTTACCGGGGATGAACACTGAAGCTTTCTTT.

Only a few counts were recorded for this clone. The chain joins TRBV10-3 to TRBJ1-6; D gene uncertain. From germline, CDR1 is ENHRY and CDR2 SYGVKD. The CDR3 runs 15 residues. V was pared by 3 bases and J by 8 bases, with 14 bases between. The CDR3 DNA reads TGTGCCATCAGTGAAAGGAGTTCGGGCGATTCACCCCTCCACTTT. This translates into CAISERSSGDSPLHF.

This chain links TRBV19 with TRBJ1-2, with D uncertain. Germline-derived CDR1 and CDR2 are LNHDA and SQIVND (reference sequence). This CDR3 region has 13 residues. CDR3 nucleotides: TGTGCGACTACGGCACAGCGAGGCTATGGCTACACCTTC. As protein: CATTAQRGYGYTF.

This chain uses TRBV18 with TRBJ1-1; maybe TRBD1 (6 bases). This CDR3 has 13 amino acids. The V end was cut by 2 bases, the J end by 10 bases, with 14 bases between. Germline V lookup: CDR1 KGHSH, CDR2 LQKENI. Written as DNA, the CDR3 is TGTGCCAGCTCACCATCGTTGAAGGGGGGAGCTTTCTTT. Residues: CASSPSLKGGAFF. Complete variable domain (other parts from reference TRBV18 and TRBJ1-1): NAGVMQNPRHLVRRRGQEARLRCSPMKGHSHVYWYRQLPEEGLKFMVYLQKENIIDESGMPKERFSAEFPKEGPSILRIQQVVRGDSAAYFCASSPSLKGGAFFGQGTRLTVV.

This clone was seen a few times. This chain uses TRBV19 with TRBJ1-5; 8 nucleotides line up with TRBD1. The germline V gene has CDR1 LNHDA and CDR2 SQIVND (reference sequence). The CDR3 has 13 amino acids. With V trimmed by 8 bases and J by 11 bases, 11 bases remained unmatched. The CDR3 reads CASCTGTGQAQHF. In DNA form, the CDR3 reads TGTGCCAGTTGTACCGGAACGGGACAGGCCCAGCATTTT.

There are a few counts of this clone. The rearrangement links TRBV6-1 to TRBJ2-6; D is undetermined. This CDR3 comprises 14 residues. V was clipped by 7 bases and J by 4 bases, with 11 bases between them. Germline CDR1 MNHNS, CDR2 SASEGT. The CDR3 nucleotides are TGTGCCAGCAAGGTCGCTCGGGGGGCCAACGTCCTGACTTTC. Its translation: CASKVARGANVLTF.

Ten or more counts support this clone. The V call is TRBV20-1, the J call TRBJ2-5, with 10 nucleotides matching TRBD2. Germline values: CDR1 DFQATT, CDR2 SNEGSKA (reference sequence). The junction had 8 bases not matched to a gene; V was cut back by 2 bases and J by 2 bases. The CDR3 extends over 16 amino acids. Here the CDR3 DNA reads TGCAGTGCTAGACCGAGGACTAGCGGACCTCAAGAGACCCAGTACTTC. Its protein product is CSARPRTSGPQETQYF.

Many counts were recorded for this clone. The chain uses TRBV6-1 and TRBJ2-3, with D possibly being TRBD1 (5 bases). The germline V and J ends were trimmed by 10 bases and 2 bases, with 10 bases remaining between them. The CDR3 covers 12 residues. The V gene's germline CDR1 is MNHNS and CDR2 SASEGT. CDR3 sequence (DNA): TGTGCCACCAACAGGAACACAGATACGCAGTATTTT. This translates into CATNRNTDTQYF.